A single sample is the source of the 23 T cell receptor beta chains below, sequenced in a study of cytomegalovirus exposure and HLA in healthy donors. A multiplex PCR was run with 60 Vbeta primers and 13 Jbeta primers. Sequenced by immunoSEQ multiplex PCR; TCRdb stores in-frame clones only, minus some. The table includes 200,000 or so clones, roughly 84% detected once. Material: PBMCs. The receptor source for this set is a human donor in good health.

The rearrangement links TRBV27 to TRBJ2-3; D call uncertain. Germline loops: CDR1 MNHEY, CDR2 SMNVEV (reference sequence). The V end was cut by 3 bases, the J end by 2 bases, with 12 bases between. The CDR3 sequence is 15 residues long. The CDR3 DNA follows: TGTGCCAGCAGTTTGGTTGGGCAGCCCACAGATACGCAGTATTTT. Residues: CASSLVGQPTDTQYF.

The gene calls are TRBV5-1 and TRBJ2-2, with 14 bases lining up with TRBD2. This CDR3 is built from 17 residues. From germline, CDR1 is SGHRS and CDR2 YFSETQ. J gave up 0 bases and V 3 bases, and 1 base lay outside the gene matches. As DNA, the CDR3 is TGCGCCAGCAGCTCGGGACTAGCGGGAGCGAACACCGGGGAGCTGTTTTTT. Translated, it gives CASSSGLAGANTGELFF.

The chain employs TRBV7-2 and TRBJ2-5, with D hard to call. This CDR3 is built from 12 residues. CDR1 SGHTA and CDR2 FQGNSA come from the germline V gene. V was clipped by 5 bases and J by 5 bases, with 9 bases between them. CDR3 loop: CASSVGPETQYF. DNA of the CDR3: TGTGCCAGCAGCGTAGGGCCGGAGACCCAGTACTTC.

This rearrangement joins TRBV14 to TRBJ2-7, with a tentative D call TRBD1 (6 bases). Per the germline V gene, CDR1 is SGHDN and CDR2 is FVKESK. The CDR3 has 12 residues. Trimming left V 2 bases short and J 9 bases short, with 11 bases between. This CDR3 reads CASSQPNRVQYF. The DNA of the CDR3 is TGTGCCAGCAGCCAACCTAACAGGGTGCAGTACTTC.

This clone was recorded a few times. The CDR3 sequence: CAWSGAGADADTQYF. The CDR3 DNA follows: TGTGCCTGGAGTGGTGCAGGGGCGGATGCAGATACGCAGTATTTT. This chain connects TRBV30 to TRBJ2-3; maybe TRBD1 (6 bases). The CDR3 runs 15 residues. Looked up from germline, CDR1 is GTSNPN and CDR2 is SVGIG (reference sequence). V was clipped by 1 base and J by 4 bases, with 15 bases between them.

CDR3 sequence reads: CASSPRDRGYEQYF. The CDR3 DNA follows: TGTGCCAGCTCACCCCGGGACAGGGGGTACGAGCAGTACTTC. The rearrangement joins TRBV18 to TRBJ2-7; 11 bases map to TRBD1. The V and J ends lost 3 bases and 4 bases, in that order; junction bases with no gene match: 2. Germline assignment: CDR1 KGHSH and CDR2 LQKENI. This CDR3 region has 14 residues.

The rearrangement joins TRBV4-2 to TRBJ2-1, with TRBD2 matching 9 bases. The CDR3 has 16 residues. Germline V CDR1 and CDR2: LGHNA, YNFKEQ. The V and J ends lost 2 bases and 5 bases, in that order; junction bases with no gene match: 7. CDR3 in DNA: TGTGCCAGCAGCCAATCCAGCCTAGCGGGAAACAATGAGCAGTTCTTC. This translates into CASSQSSLAGNNEQFF.

The chain employs TRBV9 and TRBJ1-5; no definite D call. The CDR3 is 17 amino acids. Per germline, CDR1 SGDLS and CDR2 YYNGEE. The germline V and J ends were trimmed by 4 bases and 0 bases, with 17 bases remaining between them. The CDR3, as DNA: TGTGCCAGCAGCCACGGCCGTAGCCCCAATAGCAATCAGCCCCAGCATTTT. It specifies CASSHGRSPNSNQPQHF.

CDR3 bases: TGTGCCAGCAGTTCCAGGGAGGACACTGAAGCTTTCTTT. Protein sequence: CASSSREDTEAFF. This chain joins TRBV27 and TRBJ1-1, with D perhaps TRBD1 (5 bases). The CDR3 has 13 residues. The germline V and J ends were trimmed by 4 bases and 3 bases, with 9 bases remaining between them. Germline lookup yields CDR1 MNHEY and CDR2 SMNVEV (reference sequence).

The V gene is TRBV28, the J gene TRBJ2-3; TRBD2 agrees at 7 bases. This CDR3 region has 15 residues. Germline V lookup: CDR1 MDHEN, CDR2 SYDVKM. V dropped 7 bases and J dropped 5; count of bases not matched to a gene: 12. The CDR3, as DNA: TGTGCCAGCACCATACCCCGTGGGGGGGTAGATACGCAGTATTTT. Its protein is CASTIPRGGVDTQYF. Combining the CDR3 with reference TRBV28 and TRBJ2-3 gives the whole variable domain DVKVTQSSRYLVKRTGEKVFLECVQDMDHENMFWYRQDPGLGLRLIYFSYDVKMKEKGDIPEGYSVSREKKERFSLILESASTNQTSMYLCASTIPRGGVDTQYFGPGTRLTVL.

V gene TRBV6-5 combines with J gene TRBJ2-7; D is possibly TRBD1 (6 bases). Trimming took off 0 bases at V and 12 bases at J, with 15 bases between the two ends. Germline loops: CDR1 MNHEY, CDR2 SVGAGI. The CDR3 is 13 residues long. The CDR3 nucleotides read TGTGCCAGCAGTTACTCGATGGACAGTTCCGTGTACTTC. Protein product: CASSYSMDSSVYF.

This clone has a handful of counts. The gene calls are TRBV30 and TRBJ1-1; D uncertain. The V and J ends lost 0 bases and 13 bases respectively, with 15 bases between them. Per the germline V gene, CDR1 is GTSNPN and CDR2 is SVGIG (reference sequence). The CDR3 is 12 residues long. This CDR3 reads CAWSVQTGSVFF. The CDR3 bases are TGTGCCTGGAGTGTCCAGACTGGAAGCGTTTTCTTT.

The chain links TRBV2 to TRBJ2-1; 12 nucleotides line up with TRBD2. The CDR3 totals 15 residues. The J segment lost 8 bases and the V segment lost 6 bases, leaving 8 bases of the junction unmatched. Germline V gene sequence: CDR1 SNHLY, CDR2 FYNNEI. The CDR3 sequence is CASRATSGRRDEQFF. The CDR3 DNA is TGTGCCAGCAGGGCTACTAGCGGGAGGCGGGATGAGCAGTTCTTC.

The CDR3 spells CASSAAGPSYEQYF. The DNA of the CDR3 is TGTGCCAGCAGCGCAGCGGGACCCTCCTACGAGCAGTACTTC. The rearrangement links TRBV9 to TRBJ2-7; TRBD2 agrees at 7 bases. The germline CDR1 and CDR2 sequences are SGDLS and YYNGEE. Trimming removed 3 bases from V and 0 bases from J; junction bases left unmatched: 3. The CDR3 runs to 14 residues.

This clone was recorded a few times. The chain carries TRBV6-1 and TRBJ1-2, with unresolved D. The germline V gene has CDR1 MNHNS and CDR2 SASEGT. The CDR3 runs to 14 residues. V was shortened by 1 base and J by 4 bases, with 10 bases between the two germline ends. As DNA, the CDR3 is TGTGCCAGCAGTGAAGAGCGGGTCAGCTATGGCTACACCTTC. Translation: CASSEERVSYGYTF.

The chain carries TRBV2 and TRBJ1-1; D is ambiguous. The CDR3 has 15 amino acids. V shed 2 bases and J shed 0 bases, with 10 bases lying between them. Germline CDR1 reads SNHLY; CDR2 reads FYNNEI. The CDR3 protein is CASSEFLPVNTEAFF. As DNA, the CDR3 is TGTGCCAGCAGTGAATTTCTTCCGGTGAACACTGAAGCTTTCTTT.

The rearrangement joins TRBV28 to TRBJ2-7; TRBD1 agrees at 11 bases. The V segment lost 5 bases and the J segment 3 bases; nucleotides outside the gene matches: 15. Germline-derived CDR1 and CDR2 are MDHEN and SYDVKM. The CDR3 extends over 18 amino acids. The CDR3 nucleotides read TGTGCCAGCAGTCAACACTCCGGGACAGGGGGTTTAAACTACGAGCAGTACTTC. It encodes CASSQHSGTGGLNYEQYF.

DNA for the CDR3: TGTGCCAGCTCACCAAGCAGGGAGGGCACTGAAGCTTTCTTT. This encodes CASSPSREGTEAFF. The chain combines TRBV18 with TRBJ1-1, with D tentatively TRBD1 (5 bases). Germline V CDR1 and CDR2: KGHSH, LQKENI. V was clipped by 2 bases and J by 4 bases, with 11 bases between them. The CDR3 has 14 residues. Full variable domain (rest looked up from reference TRBV18 and TRBJ1-1): NAGVMQNPRHLVRRRGQEARLRCSPMKGHSHVYWYRQLPEEGLKFMVYLQKENIIDESGMPKERFSAEFPKEGPSILRIQQVVRGDSAAYFCASSPSREGTEAFFGQGTRLTVV.

The chain combines TRBV7-2 with TRBJ2-6, with D unclear. Trimming removed 5 bases at V and 1 base at J, with 6 bases between. From germline, CDR1 is SGHTA and CDR2 FQGNSA. CDR3 length: 14 amino acids. As DNA, the CDR3 is TGTGCCAGCAGCCCACTATCTGGGGCCAACGTCCTGACTTTC. Protein: CASSPLSGANVLTF.

V gene TRBV6-6 combines with J gene TRBJ1-4, with D perhaps TRBD1 (5 bases). CDR1 and CDR2 from the germline V gene are MNHNY and SVGAGI (reference sequence). V was shortened by 2 bases and J by 0 bases, with 10 bases between the two germline ends. This CDR3 comprises 16 residues. The CDR3 reads CASSYARASTNEKLFF. The CDR3 coding sequence is TGTGCCAGCAGTTACGCCAGGGCCTCAACTAATGAAAAACTGTTTTTT.

The chain has TRBV6-4 and TRBJ1-2; the D gene is possibly TRBD1 (5 bases). CDR1 is MRHNA and CDR2 is SNTAGT in the germline V gene. Trimming shortened V by 4 bases and J by 3 bases, and 15 bases separated the two germline ends. CDR3 length: 15 residues. The CDR3 DNA reads as TGTGCCAGCAGTGCCGCCTCGGGGGGTTACTATGGCTACACCTTC. Translation: CASSAASGGYYGYTF.

The genes are TRBV6-6 and TRBJ1-1; TRBD1 matches at 8 bases. From germline, CDR1 is MNHNY and CDR2 SVGAGI (reference sequence). V lost 10 bases and J lost 3; bases outside the gene matches: 13. This CDR3 contains 15 residues. The CDR3 spells CANIPRTGPYTEAFF. The CDR3 DNA follows: TGTGCCAATATCCCGAGGACAGGGCCTTACACTGAAGCTTTCTTT.

The chain combines TRBV25-1 with TRBJ2-7, with 7 bases aligning to TRBD1. The V gene end was trimmed by 3 bases and the J gene end by 1 base; junction bases not matched to a gene: 6. The CDR3 runs to 15 residues. Germline values: CDR1 MGHDK, CDR2 SYGVNS. CDR3 protein: CASSELGTVSYEQYF. Here the CDR3 DNA reads TGTGCCAGCAGTGAGCTTGGGACAGTATCCTACGAGCAGTACTTC.